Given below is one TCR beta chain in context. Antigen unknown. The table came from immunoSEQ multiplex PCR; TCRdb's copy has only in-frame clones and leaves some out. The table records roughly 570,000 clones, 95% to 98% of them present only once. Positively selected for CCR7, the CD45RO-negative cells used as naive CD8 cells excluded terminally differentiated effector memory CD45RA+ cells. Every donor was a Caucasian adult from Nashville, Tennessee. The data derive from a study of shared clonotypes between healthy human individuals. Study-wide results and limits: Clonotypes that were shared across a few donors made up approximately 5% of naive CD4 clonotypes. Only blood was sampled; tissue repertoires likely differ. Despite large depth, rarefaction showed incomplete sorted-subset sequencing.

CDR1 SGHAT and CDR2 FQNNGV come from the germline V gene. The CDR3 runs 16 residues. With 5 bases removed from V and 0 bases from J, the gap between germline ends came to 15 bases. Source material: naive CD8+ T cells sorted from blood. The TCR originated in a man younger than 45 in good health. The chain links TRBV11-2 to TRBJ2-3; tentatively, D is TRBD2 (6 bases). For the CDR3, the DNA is TGTGCCAGCAGCACCCATAGCGGAGGAAGCACAGATACGCAGTATTTT. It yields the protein CASSTHSGGSTDTQYF.